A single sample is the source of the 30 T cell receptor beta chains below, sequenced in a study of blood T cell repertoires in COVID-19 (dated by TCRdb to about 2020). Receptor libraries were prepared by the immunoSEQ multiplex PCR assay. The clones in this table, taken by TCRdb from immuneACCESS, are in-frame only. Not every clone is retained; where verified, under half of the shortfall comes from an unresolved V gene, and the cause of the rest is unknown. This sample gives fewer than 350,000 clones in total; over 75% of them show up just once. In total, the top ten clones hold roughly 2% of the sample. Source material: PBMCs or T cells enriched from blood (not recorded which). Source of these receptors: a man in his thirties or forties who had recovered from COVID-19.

The CDR3 loop is CASSITGIQPQHF. The CDR3 DNA is TGTGCCAGCAGCATAACAGGAATTCAGCCCCAGCATTTT. The chain combines TRBV12-3 or TRBV12-4 with TRBJ1-5, with D tentatively TRBD1 (5 bases). Trimming stripped 6 bases from V and 6 bases from J, with 12 bases between. The CDR3 is 13 residues long.

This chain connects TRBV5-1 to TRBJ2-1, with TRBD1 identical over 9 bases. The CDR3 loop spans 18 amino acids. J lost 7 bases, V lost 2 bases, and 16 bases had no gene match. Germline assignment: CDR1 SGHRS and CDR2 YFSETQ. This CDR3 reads CASSFLLRGGQGGNEQFF. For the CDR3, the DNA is TGCGCCAGCAGCTTTCTCCTTAGGGGGGGACAGGGAGGTAATGAGCAGTTCTTC.

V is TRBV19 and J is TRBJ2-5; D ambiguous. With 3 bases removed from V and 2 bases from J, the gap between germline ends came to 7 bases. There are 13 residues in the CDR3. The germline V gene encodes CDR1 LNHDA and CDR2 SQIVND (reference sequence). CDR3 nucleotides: TGTGCCAGTAGTATCAAACAGCAAGAGACCCAGTACTTC. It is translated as CASSIKQQETQYF.

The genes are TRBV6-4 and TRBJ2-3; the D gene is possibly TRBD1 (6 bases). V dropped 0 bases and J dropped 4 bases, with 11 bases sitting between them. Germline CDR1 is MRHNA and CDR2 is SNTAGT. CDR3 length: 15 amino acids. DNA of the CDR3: TGTGCCAGCAGTGACTCGCCCAAGGGGGCAGATACGCAGTATTTT. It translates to CASSDSPKGADTQYF.

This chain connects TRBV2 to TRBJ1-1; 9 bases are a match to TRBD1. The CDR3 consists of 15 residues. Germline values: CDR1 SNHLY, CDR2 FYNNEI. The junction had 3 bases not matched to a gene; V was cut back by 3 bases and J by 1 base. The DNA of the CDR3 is TGTGCCAGCAGTGACCAGGGACAGGGGAACACTGAAGCTTTCTTT. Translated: CASSDQGQGNTEAFF.

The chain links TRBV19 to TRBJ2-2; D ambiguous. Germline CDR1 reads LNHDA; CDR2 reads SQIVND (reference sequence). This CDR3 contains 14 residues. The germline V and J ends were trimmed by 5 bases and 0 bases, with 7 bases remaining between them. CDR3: CASSPQPNTGELFF. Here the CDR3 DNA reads TGTGCCAGTAGTCCACAACCGAACACCGGGGAGCTGTTTTTT.

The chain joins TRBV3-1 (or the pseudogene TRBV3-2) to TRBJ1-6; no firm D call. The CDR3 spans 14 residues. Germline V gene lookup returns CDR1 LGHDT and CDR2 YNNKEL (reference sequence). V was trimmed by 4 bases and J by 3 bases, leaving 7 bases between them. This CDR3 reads CASSPVHYNSPLHF. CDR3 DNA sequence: TGTGCCAGCAGCCCCGTACACTATAATTCACCCCTCCACTTT.

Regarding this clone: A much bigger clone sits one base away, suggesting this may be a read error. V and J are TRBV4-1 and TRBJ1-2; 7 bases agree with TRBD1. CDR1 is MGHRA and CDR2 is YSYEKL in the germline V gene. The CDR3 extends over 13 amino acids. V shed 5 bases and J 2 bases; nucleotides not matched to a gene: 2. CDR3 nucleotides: TGCGCCAGCAGCTCGGGACAGAACTATGGCTACACCTTC. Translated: CASSSGQNYGYTF.

CDR3 residues: CASTTLGGLRTEAFF. For the CDR3, the DNA is TGTGCCAGCACCACCTTGGGGGGGCTAAGGACTGAAGCTTTCTTT. V is TRBV5-6 and J is TRBJ1-1; D might be TRBD1 (6 bases). From germline, CDR1 is SGHDT and CDR2 YYEEEE. CDR3 length: 15 amino acids. V lost 6 bases and J lost 5, with 20 bases in between.

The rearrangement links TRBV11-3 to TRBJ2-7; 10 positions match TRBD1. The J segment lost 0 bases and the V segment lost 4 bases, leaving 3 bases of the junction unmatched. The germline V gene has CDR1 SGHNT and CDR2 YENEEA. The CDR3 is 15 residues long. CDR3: CASSSGQGPSYEQYF. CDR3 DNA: TGTGCCAGCAGCTCGGGACAGGGGCCCTCCTACGAGCAGTACTTC.

In DNA, the CDR3 is TGTGCCAGCAGCCCAACAGGGAATGAAAAACTGTTTTTT. Its translation is CASSPTGNEKLFF. This chain joins TRBV3-1 (or the pseudogene TRBV3-2) and TRBJ1-4, with D possibly TRBD1 on 6 matching bases. CDR3 length: 13 residues. Per germline, CDR1 LGHDT and CDR2 YNNKEL (reference sequence). V lost 4 bases and J lost 5, with 8 bases in between.

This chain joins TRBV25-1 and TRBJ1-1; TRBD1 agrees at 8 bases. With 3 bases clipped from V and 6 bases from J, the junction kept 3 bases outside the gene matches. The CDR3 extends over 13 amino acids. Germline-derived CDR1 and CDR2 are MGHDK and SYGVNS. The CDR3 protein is CASSDRGRPEAFF. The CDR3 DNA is TGTGCCAGCAGTGACAGGGGGCGACCTGAAGCTTTCTTT. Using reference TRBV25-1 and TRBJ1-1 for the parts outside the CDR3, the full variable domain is EADIYQTPRYLVIGTGKKITLECSQTMGHDKMYWYQQDPGMELHLIHYSYGVNSTEKGDLSSESTVSRIRTEHFPLTLESARPSHTSQYLCASSDRGRPEAFFGQGTRLTVV.

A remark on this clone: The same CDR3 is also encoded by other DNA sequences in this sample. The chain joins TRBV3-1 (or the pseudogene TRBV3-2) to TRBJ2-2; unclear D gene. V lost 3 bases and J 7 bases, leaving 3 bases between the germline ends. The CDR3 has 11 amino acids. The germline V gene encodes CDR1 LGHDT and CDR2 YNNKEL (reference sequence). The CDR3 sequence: CASSHSGELFF. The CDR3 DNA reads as TGTGCCAGCAGCCACAGCGGGGAGCTGTTTTTT.

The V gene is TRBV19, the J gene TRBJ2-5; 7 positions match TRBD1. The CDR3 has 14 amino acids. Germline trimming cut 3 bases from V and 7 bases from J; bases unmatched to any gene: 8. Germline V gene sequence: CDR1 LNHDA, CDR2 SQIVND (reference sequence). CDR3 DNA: TGTGCCAGTAGTATCAAGGCAGGGGGTACGACCCAGTACTTC. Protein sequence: CASSIKAGGTTQYF.

Here the CDR3 reads CARSLDRGAYMNTEAFF. The CDR3 nucleotides are TGTGCCAGAAGCTTAGACAGGGGCGCGTACATGAACACTGAAGCTTTCTTT. The chain has TRBV5-3 and TRBJ1-1; 8 bases align to TRBD1. TRBV5-3 is an ORF, and what it does is uncertain. CDR3 length: 17 residues. V shed 2 bases and J 0 bases; nucleotides not matched to a gene: 9.

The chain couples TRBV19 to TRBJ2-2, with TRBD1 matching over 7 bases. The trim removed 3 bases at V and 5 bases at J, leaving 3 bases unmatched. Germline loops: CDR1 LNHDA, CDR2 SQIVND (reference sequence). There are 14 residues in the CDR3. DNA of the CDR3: TGTGCCAGTAGTATGTTACAGGGGACCGGGGAGCTGTTTTTT. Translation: CASSMLQGTGELFF. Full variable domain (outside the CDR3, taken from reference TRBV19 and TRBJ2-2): DGGITQSPKYLFRKEGQNVTLSCEQNLNHDAMYWYRQDPGQGLRLIYYSQIVNDFQKGDIAEGYSVSREKKESFPLTVTSAQKNPTAFYLCASSMLQGTGELFFGEGSRLTVL.

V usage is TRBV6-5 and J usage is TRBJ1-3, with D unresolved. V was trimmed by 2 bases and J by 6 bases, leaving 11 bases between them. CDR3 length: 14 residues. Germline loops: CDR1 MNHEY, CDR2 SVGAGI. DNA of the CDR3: TGTGCCAGCAGTTACAGAGGACTGGAAAACACCATATATTTT. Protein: CASSYRGLENTIYF.

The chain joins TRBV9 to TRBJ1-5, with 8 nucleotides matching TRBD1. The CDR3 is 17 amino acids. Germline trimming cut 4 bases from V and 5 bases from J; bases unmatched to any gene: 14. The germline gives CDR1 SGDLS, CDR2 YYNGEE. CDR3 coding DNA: TGTGCCAGCAGCTCTCTTCGGACAGGGAAGATAGATCAGCCCCAGCATTTT. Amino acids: CASSSLRTGKIDQPQHF.

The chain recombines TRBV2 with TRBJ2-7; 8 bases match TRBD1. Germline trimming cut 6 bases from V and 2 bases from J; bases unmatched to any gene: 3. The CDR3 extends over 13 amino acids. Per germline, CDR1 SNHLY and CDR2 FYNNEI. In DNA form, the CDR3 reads TGTGCCAGCAGAGGACAGGGTACCTACGAGCAGTACTTC. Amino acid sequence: CASRGQGTYEQYF.

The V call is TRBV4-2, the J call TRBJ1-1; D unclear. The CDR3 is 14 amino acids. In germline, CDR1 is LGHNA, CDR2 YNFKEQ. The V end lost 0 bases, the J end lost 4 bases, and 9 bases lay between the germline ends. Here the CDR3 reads CASSQDLEGTEAFF. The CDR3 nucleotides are TGTGCCAGCAGCCAAGATTTAGAGGGCACTGAAGCTTTCTTT.

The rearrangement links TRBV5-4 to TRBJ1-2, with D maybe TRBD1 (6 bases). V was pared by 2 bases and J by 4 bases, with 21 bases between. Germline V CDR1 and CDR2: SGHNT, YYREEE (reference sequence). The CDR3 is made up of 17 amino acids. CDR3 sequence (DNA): TGTGCCAGCAGCTTTGCGGCAGGGGCGCCGACTATCTATGGCTACACCTTC. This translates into CASSFAAGAPTIYGYTF.

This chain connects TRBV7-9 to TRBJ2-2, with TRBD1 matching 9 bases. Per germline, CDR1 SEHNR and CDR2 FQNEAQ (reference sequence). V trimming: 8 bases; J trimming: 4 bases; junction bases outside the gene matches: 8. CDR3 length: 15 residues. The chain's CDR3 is CASHRDRETTGELFF. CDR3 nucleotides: TGTGCCAGCCACCGGGACAGGGAGACCACCGGGGAGCTGTTTTTT.

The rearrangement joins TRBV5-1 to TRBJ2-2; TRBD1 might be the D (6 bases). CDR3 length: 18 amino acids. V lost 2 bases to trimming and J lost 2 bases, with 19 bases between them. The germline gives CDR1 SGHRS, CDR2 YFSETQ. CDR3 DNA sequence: TGCGCCAGCAGCTTCGGCTTTAGAGGACAGAGAAACACCGGGGAGCTGTTTTTT. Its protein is CASSFGFRGQRNTGELFF.

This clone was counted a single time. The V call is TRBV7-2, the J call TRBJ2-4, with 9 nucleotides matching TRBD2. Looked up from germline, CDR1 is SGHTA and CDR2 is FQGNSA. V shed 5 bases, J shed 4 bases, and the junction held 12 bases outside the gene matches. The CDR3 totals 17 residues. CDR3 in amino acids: CASSQGGLAGSKNIQYF. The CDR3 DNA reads TGTGCCAGCAGCCAAGGTGGGCTAGCGGGGAGTAAAAACATTCAGTACTTC.

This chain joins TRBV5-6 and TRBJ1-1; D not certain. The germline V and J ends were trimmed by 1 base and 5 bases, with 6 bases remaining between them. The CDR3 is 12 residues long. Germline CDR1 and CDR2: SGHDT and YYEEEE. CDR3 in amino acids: CASSLPGTEAFF. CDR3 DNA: TGTGCCAGCAGCTTGCCGGGGACTGAAGCTTTCTTT.

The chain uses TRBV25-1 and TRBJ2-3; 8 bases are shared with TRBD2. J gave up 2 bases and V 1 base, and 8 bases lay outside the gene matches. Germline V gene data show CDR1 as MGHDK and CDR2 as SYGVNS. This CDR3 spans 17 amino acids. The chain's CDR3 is CASSEFLSGSYTDTQYF. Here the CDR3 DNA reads TGTGCCAGCAGTGAATTTTTGAGCGGGAGCTACACAGATACGCAGTATTTT. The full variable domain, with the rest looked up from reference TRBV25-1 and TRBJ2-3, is EADIYQTPRYLVIGTGKKITLECSQTMGHDKMYWYQQDPGMELHLIHYSYGVNSTEKGDLSSESTVSRIRTEHFPLTLESARPSHTSQYLCASSEFLSGSYTDTQYFGPGTRLTVL.

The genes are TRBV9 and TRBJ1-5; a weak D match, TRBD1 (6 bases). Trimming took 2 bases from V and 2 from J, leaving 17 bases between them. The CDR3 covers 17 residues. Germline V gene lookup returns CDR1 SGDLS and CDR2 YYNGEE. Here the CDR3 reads CASSVGPGGLGNQPQHF. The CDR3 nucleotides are TGTGCCAGCAGCGTGGGACCGGGGGGGCTTGGCAATCAGCCCCAGCATTTT.

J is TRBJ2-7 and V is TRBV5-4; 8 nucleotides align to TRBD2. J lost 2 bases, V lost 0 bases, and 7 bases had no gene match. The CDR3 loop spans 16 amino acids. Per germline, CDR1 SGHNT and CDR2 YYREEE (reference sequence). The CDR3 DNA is TGTGCCAGCAGCTTGGCCGGGGGGGCGAGAGCCTACGAGCAGTACTTC. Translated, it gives CASSLAGGARAYEQYF.

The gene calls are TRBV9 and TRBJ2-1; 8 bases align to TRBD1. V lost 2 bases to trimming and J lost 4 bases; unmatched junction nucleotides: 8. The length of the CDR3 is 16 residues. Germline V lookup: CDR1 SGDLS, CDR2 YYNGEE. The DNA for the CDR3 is TGTGCCAGCAGCGTGACTTTGGACAGGGAATACAATGAGCAGTTCTTC. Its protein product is CASSVTLDREYNEQFF.

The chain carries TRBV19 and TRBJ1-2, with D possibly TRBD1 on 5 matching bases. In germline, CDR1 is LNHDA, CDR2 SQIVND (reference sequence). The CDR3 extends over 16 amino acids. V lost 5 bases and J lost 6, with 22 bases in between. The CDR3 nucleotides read TGTGCCAGTAGTTTGGAGATCAGGGCCTTTCCCGATGGCTACACCTTC. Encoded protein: CASSLEIRAFPDGYTF.